What follows are 11 T cell receptor beta chains derived from one specimen sequenced in a study of blood T cells in healthy people across ages (dated by TCRdb to between 2014 and 2016). The method was 5' RACE. The sample was run on an Illumina HiSeq 2500. The second PCR ran for about 6 to 11 cycles and used a J-beta primer mix along with a sample-barcoded 5' primer. The public reads were quality trimmed at Q25 with fastp and then assembled into clones with MiXCR by TCRdb, keeping productive beta chains. Records with the same CDR3 protein are collapsed into one entry carrying the most frequent genes and DNA. This sample comprises around 940,000 distinct CDR3 sequences, roughly 47% of them detected only once. The ten largest clones take up over 20% of the sample. Sequenced: blood. The receptors derive from a woman aged 55-69 years in good health.

The V call is TRBV20-1, the J call TRBJ2-1; 7 positions agree with TRBD1. Germline lookup yields CDR1 DFQATT and CDR2 SNEGSKA (reference sequence). Trimming at V came to 2 bases and at J to 7 bases, leaving 5 bases not matched to a gene. The CDR3 contains 13 residues. This chain's CDR3 is CSARRTGINEQFF. In nucleotides, the CDR3 is TGCAGTGCTAGACGGACAGGAATTAATGAGCAGTTCTTC.

V is TRBV6-5 and J is TRBJ2-7; D ambiguous. This CDR3 is 11 amino acids long. Germline-derived CDR1 and CDR2 are MNHEY and SVGAGI. The V end lost 4 bases, the J end lost 9 bases, and 10 bases lay between the germline ends. The CDR3 loop is CASSSLWWQYF. The DNA of the CDR3 is TGTGCCAGCAGTTCCCTCTGGTGGCAGTACTTC.

The chain combines TRBV11-2 with TRBJ2-6; 8 bases are shared with TRBD2. The germline V gene has CDR1 SGHAT and CDR2 FQNNGV. Losses at the gene ends were 0 bases for V and 1 base for J; bases not matched to a gene: 11. The CDR3 covers 20 residues. The CDR3 coding sequence is TGTGCCAGCAGCTTAGATGATTTGCGGGCGGGAGGATCTGGGGCCAACGTCCTGACTTTC. Translated: CASSLDDLRAGGSGANVLTF.

The chain combines TRBV20-1 with TRBJ2-1, with D tentatively TRBD2 (6 bases). CDR1 is DFQATT, CDR2 SNEGSKA, per germline (reference sequence). V was trimmed by 0 bases and J by 5 bases, leaving 17 bases between them. The CDR3 runs to 16 residues. The CDR3 coding sequence is TGCAGTGCTAGAGACCCTTGGGACTCCCAGGACAATGAGCAGTTCTTC. It encodes CSARDPWDSQDNEQFF.

The V and J genes are TRBV6-2 or TRBV6-3 and TRBJ2-5, with 8 bases lining up with TRBD1. Germline V gives CDR1 MNHEY, CDR2 SVGEGT. The CDR3 contains 14 residues. V trimming: 5 bases; J trimming: 5 bases; junction bases outside the gene matches: 7. CDR3 nucleotides: TGTGCCAGCAGTAACCAGGGGGCGCGGGAGACCCAGTACTTC. Protein sequence: CASSNQGARETQYF.

This clonotype was seen a handful of times. The chain employs TRBV27 and TRBJ2-7; TRBD2 matches at 7 bases. The ends lost 2 bases at V and 7 bases at J; junction bases unmatched: 5. Germline lookup yields CDR1 MNHEY and CDR2 SMNVEV (reference sequence). The CDR3 consists of 13 residues. CDR3 bases: TGTGCCAGCAGTTTAGCGGGAGTAACAGAGCAGTACTTC. Its protein product is CASSLAGVTEQYF.

The genes are TRBV7-6 and TRBJ2-3; maybe TRBD2 (5 bases). The CDR3 is made up of 15 amino acids. Looked up from germline, CDR1 is SGHVS and CDR2 is FNYEAQ. V was shortened by 1 base and J by 2 bases, with 10 bases between the two germline ends. The CDR3 loop reads CASSLGWTFTDTQYF. CDR3 sequence (DNA): TGTGCCAGCAGCTTAGGATGGACTTTCACAGATACGCAGTATTTT.

This clonotype was detected a few times. The chain uses TRBV7-9 and TRBJ2-7, with TRBD2 matching 11 bases. The J call is in doubt because the DNA end fits TRBJ2-5 better. From germline, CDR1 is SEHNR and CDR2 FQNEAQ (reference sequence). The CDR3 is 16 residues long. The DNA for the CDR3 is TGTGCCAGCAGCTCCTTAGCGGGAGGGCCTGAGGAGACCCAGTACTTC. This encodes CASSSLAGGPEETQYF.

This sequence joins TRBV7-9 and TRBJ2-5, with D tentatively TRBD2 (7 bases). The J call may be incorrect, as the DNA end agrees better with TRBJ2-7. Germline-derived CDR1 and CDR2 are SEHNR and FQNEAQ (reference sequence). This CDR3 contains 16 residues. In DNA, the CDR3 is TGTGCCAGCAGCTTATACGGCGGGGGCGAACTCTACGAGCAGTACTTC. It encodes CASSLYGGGELYEQYF.

This clonotype was detected only once. CDR3 loop: CASTPRNGSSGANVLTF. The DNA for the CDR3 is TGCGCCAGCACTCCCCGGAACGGGAGCTCCGGGGCCAACGTCCTGACTTTC. The genes are TRBV5-1 and TRBJ2-6, with a possible D match to TRBD2 (6 bases). This CDR3 has 17 residues. The germline V and J ends were trimmed by 6 bases and 4 bases, with 20 bases remaining between them. Germline V gives CDR1 SGHRS, CDR2 YFSETQ. Based on the CDR3 plus reference TRBV5-1 and TRBJ2-6, the full variable domain is KAGVTQTPRYLIKTRGQQVTLSCSPISGHRSVSWYQQTPGQGLQFLFEYFSETQRNKGNFPGRFSGRQFSNSRSEMNVSTLELGDSALYLCASTPRNGSSGANVLTFGAGSRLTVL.

The rearrangement joins TRBV27 to TRBJ1-4, with D uncertain. Germline V gene data show CDR1 as MNHEY and CDR2 as SMNVEV (reference sequence). Trimming cost V 6 bases and J 7 bases, with 15 bases left between them. This CDR3 spans 14 amino acids. CDR3 coding DNA: TGTGCCAGCAGCCTTACAAGGCGGGGTGAAAAACTGTTTTTT. As protein: CASSLTRRGEKLFF.